This T cell receptor beta chain was sequenced in a study of OX40 agonist ivuxolimab in advanced cancers. Overall study context: Patients achieving partial responses numbered three: one hepatocellular carcinoma case and two cutaneous melanoma cases. The study's findings and limits: Researchers report that CD8+ T cells had, on average, more expanded clones than CD4+.

Worth noting for this clone: The antigen is unknown.

Here immunoSEQ multiplex PCR was the method, and the copy in TCRdb shows in-frame clones only, minus some. Of some 70,000 clones listed, 88% are singletons. Trimming left V 1 base short and J 2 bases short, with 13 bases between. CDR3 length equals 16 residues. Germline V CDR1 and CDR2: MNHNS, SASEGT. This clonotype was sampled from an adult with an advanced solid tumor such as melanoma, head and neck, liver or kidney cancer. V is TRBV6-1 and J is TRBJ2-3; D is uncertain. Sequenced material: CD4+ or CD8+ T cells sorted from blood, taken in a trial of the OX40 agonist ivuxolimab. The CDR3, as DNA: TGTGCCAGCAGTGAAGGGAGACGGGTACACACAGATACGCAGTATTTT. Translation gives CASSEGRRVHTDTQYF.